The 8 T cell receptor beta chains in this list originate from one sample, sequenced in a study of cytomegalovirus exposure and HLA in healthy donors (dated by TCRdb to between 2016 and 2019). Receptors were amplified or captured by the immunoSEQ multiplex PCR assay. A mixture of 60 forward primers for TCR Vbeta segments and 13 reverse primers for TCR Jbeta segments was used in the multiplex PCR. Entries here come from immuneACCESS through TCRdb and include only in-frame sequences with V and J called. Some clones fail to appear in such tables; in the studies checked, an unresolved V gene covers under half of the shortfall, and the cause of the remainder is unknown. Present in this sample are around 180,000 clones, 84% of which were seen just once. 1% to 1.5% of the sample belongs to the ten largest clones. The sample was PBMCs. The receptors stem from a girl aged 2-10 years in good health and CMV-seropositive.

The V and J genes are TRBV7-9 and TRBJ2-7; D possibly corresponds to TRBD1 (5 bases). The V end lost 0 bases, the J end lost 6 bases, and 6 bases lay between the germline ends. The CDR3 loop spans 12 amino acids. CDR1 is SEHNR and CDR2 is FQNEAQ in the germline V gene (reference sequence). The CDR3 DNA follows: TGTGCCAGCAGCTTAGCCCAGGGCGAGCAGTACTTC. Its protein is CASSLAQGEQYF.

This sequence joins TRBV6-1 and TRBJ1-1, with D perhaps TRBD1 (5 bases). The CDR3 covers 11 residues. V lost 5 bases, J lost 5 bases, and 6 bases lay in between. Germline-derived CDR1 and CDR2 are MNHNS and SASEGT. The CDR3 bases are TGTGCCAGCAGTCGGGGGACTGAAGCTTTCTTT. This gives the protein CASSRGTEAFF.

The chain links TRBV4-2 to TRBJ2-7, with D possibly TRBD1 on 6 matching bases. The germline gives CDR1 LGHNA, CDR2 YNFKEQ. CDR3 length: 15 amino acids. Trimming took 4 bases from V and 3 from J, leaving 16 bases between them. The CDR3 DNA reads TGTGCCAGCAGCCTTGAAAAAACAGGGATCTACGAGCAGTACTTC. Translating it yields CASSLEKTGIYEQYF.

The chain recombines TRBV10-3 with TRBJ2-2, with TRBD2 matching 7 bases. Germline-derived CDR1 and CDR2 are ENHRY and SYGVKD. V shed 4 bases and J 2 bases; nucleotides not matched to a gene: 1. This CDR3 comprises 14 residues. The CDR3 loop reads CAISGGGNTGELFF. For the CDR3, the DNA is TGTGCCATCAGTGGGGGGGGAAACACCGGGGAGCTGTTTTTT.

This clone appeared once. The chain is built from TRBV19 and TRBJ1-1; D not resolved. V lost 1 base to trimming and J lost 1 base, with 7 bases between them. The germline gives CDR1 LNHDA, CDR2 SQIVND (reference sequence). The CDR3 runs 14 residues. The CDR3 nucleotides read TGTGCCAGTAGTATAGCCGTAGAGAACACTGAAGCTTTCTTT. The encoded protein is CASSIAVENTEAFF.

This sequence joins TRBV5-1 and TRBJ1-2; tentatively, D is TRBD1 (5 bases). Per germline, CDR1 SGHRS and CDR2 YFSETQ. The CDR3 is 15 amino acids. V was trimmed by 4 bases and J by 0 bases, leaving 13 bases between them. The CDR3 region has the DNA TGCGCCAGCAGCCCAACGGACAATCCTAACTATGGCTACACCTTC. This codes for CASSPTDNPNYGYTF.

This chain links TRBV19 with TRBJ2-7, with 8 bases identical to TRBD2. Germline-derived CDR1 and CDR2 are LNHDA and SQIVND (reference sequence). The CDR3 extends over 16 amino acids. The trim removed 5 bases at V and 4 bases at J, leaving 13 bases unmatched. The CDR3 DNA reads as TGTGCCAGTAGTGCCTACAGGGCTAGCGGGTCTTACGAGCAGTACTTC. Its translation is CASSAYRASGSYEQYF.

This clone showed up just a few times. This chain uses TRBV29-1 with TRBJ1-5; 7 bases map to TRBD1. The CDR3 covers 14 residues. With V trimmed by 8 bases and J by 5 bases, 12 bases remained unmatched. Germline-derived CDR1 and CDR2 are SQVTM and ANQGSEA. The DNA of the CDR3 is TGCAGCCCCACCGGAGGGGGCTCGGATCAGCCCCAGCATTTT. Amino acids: CSPTGGGSDQPQHF.